The present entry profiles one T cell receptor beta chain with its context. This record belongs to a study of T cell changes during pregnancy in multiple sclerosis. The J segment lost 2 bases and the V segment lost 3 bases, leaving 4 bases of the junction unmatched. Germline V gene lookup returns CDR1 SGDLS and CDR2 YYNGEE. The CDR3 has 14 residues. Method: immunoSEQ multiplex PCR; TCRdb's copy keeps in-frame clones and lacks some. The data show 60,000 to 70,000 clones, 90% to 95% seen once. The rearrangement links TRBV9 to TRBJ1-2; 7 nucleotides align to TRBD1. This specimen consisted of peripheral blood, obtained in the third trimester of pregnancy. The sequence derives from a female donor in good health, enrolled as a control in a pregnancy study. The CDR3 DNA sequence: TGTGCCAGCAGCGCAGGGGACAGCAACTATGGCTACACCTTC. It encodes CASSAGDSNYGYTF. Full variable domain (rest looked up from reference TRBV9 and TRBJ1-2): DSGVTQTPKHLITATGQRVTLRCSPRSGDLSVYWYQQSLDQGLQFLIQYYNGEERAKGNILERFSAQQFPDLHSELNLSSLELGDSALYFCASSAGDSNYGYTFGSGTRLTVV.